This T cell receptor beta chain was recovered during a study of blood T cells in healthy people across ages. The CDR3 extends over 16 amino acids. Germline V CDR1 and CDR2: MNHEY, SVGAGI. J was trimmed by 3 bases and V by 2 bases; bases with no gene match: 5. The study isolated at least 6.5 million PBMCs from each sample. Combining a sample-barcoded 5' primer with a J-beta primer mix, a second PCR ran for about 7 to 12 cycles. TCRdb reanalysed the 5' RACE reads using MiXCR and keeps one entry per CDR3 protein. The table has 780,000 or so distinct CDR3 sequences, approximately 53% seen once. The TCR comes from a man in his forties in good health. The V gene is TRBV6-5, the J gene TRBJ2-5; 11 bases map to TRBD2. Sequencing was carried out using blood. The CDR3 spells CASSYGSSGGKETQYF. DNA for the CDR3: TGTGCCAGCAGTTACGGGTCTAGCGGGGGGAAAGAGACCCAGTACTTC.